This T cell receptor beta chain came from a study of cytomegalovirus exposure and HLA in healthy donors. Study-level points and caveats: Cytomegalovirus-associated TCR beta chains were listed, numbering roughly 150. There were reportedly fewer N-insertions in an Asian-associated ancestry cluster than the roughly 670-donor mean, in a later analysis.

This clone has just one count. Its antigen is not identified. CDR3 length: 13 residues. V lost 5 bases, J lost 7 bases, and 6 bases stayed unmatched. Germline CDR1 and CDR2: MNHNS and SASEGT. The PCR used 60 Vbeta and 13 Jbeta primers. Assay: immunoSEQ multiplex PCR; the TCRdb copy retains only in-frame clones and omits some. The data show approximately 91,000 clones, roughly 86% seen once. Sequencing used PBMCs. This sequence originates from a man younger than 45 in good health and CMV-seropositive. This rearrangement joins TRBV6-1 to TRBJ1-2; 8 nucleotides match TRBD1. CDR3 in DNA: TGTGCCAGCAGTAGACAGGGGCTTGGTGGCTACACCTTC. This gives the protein CASSRQGLGGYTF.